These 8 T cell receptor beta chains came from one sample sequenced in a study of shared clonotypes between healthy human individuals. Profiled with immunoSEQ multiplex PCR; TCRdb holds only in-frame clones, not every one. The table lists around 1,900,000 clones, 80% to 95% of them singletons. Selected positively for CCR7 and CD45RO-negative, naive CD8 cells excluded terminally differentiated effector memory CD45RA+ cells. Sample: naive CD8+ T cells from PBMCs. These receptors all stem from a man aged 18 to 35 in good health. Some clones in this sample may be carry-over from other donors' samples.

The chain couples TRBV6-1 to TRBJ2-1, with 7 bases that match TRBD2. V lost 8 bases to trimming and J lost 6 bases; unmatched junction nucleotides: 13. The length of the CDR3 is 15 residues. CDR1 is MNHNS, CDR2 SASEGT, per germline. In nucleotides, the CDR3 is TGTGCCAGCGCCGGCTGGGGAGGGGCGGCCAATGAGCAGTTCTTC. Translating it yields CASAGWGGAANEQFF.

CDR3 protein: CASSESTGRSYEQYF. The CDR3 region has the DNA TGCGCCAGCAGTGAGTCGACAGGGAGGTCCTACGAGCAGTACTTC. The chain links TRBV10-2 to TRBJ2-7; TRBD1 is a possible D gene (7 bases). Germline V lookup: CDR1 WSHSY, CDR2 SAAADI. CDR3 length: 15 amino acids. The germline V and J ends were trimmed by 0 bases and 1 base, with 10 bases remaining between them.

This clone was found once. The gene calls are TRBV28 and TRBJ1-2; D is ambiguous. V shed 3 bases and J shed 4 bases, with 12 bases lying between them. In germline, CDR1 is MDHEN, CDR2 SYDVKM. The CDR3 spans 14 residues. CDR3 residues: CASSFKGSTYGYTF. The CDR3 DNA follows: TGTGCCAGCAGTTTTAAGGGTTCAACCTATGGCTACACCTTC.

In DNA form, the CDR3 reads TGTGCCAGCAGCGTAGACGGGGGCGCGGGCTATGGCTACACCTTC. Translating gives CASSVDGGAGYGYTF. This chain links TRBV9 with TRBJ1-2; weak D call: TRBD1 (6 bases). The CDR3 consists of 15 residues. Per the germline V gene, CDR1 is SGDLS and CDR2 is YYNGEE. Trimming removed 0 bases at V and 4 bases at J, with 13 bases between.

The CDR3 DNA reads TGTGCCAGCAGTTTCGGGGGGCCGGATCAGCCCCAGCATTTT. Its protein product is CASSFGGPDQPQHF. The chain combines TRBV28 with TRBJ1-5; D possibly corresponds to TRBD1 (6 bases). V dropped 3 bases and J dropped 5 bases, with 11 bases sitting between them. Germline V gene data show CDR1 as MDHEN and CDR2 as SYDVKM. This CDR3 contains 14 residues. Using reference TRBV28 and TRBJ1-5 for the parts outside the CDR3, the full variable domain is DVKVTQSSRYLVKRTGEKVFLECVQDMDHENMFWYRQDPGLGLRLIYFSYDVKMKEKGDIPEGYSVSREKKERFSLILESASTNQTSMYLCASSFGGPDQPQHFGDGTRLSIL.

The chain combines TRBV10-3 with TRBJ2-5; D call uncertain. The CDR3 loop spans 16 amino acids. Germline lookup yields CDR1 ENHRY and CDR2 SYGVKD. V dropped 5 bases and J dropped 0 bases, with 16 bases sitting between them. CDR3 sequence: CAISQPGPRYQETQYF. CDR3 DNA: TGTGCCATCAGTCAACCCGGGCCCCGGTACCAAGAGACCCAGTACTTC.

This clone appeared once. The chain uses TRBV5-4 and TRBJ2-7; possible D gene TRBD2, 6 bases. This CDR3 has 14 residues. Germline V gene data show CDR1 as SGHNT and CDR2 as YYREEE (reference sequence). V lost 4 bases, J lost 5 bases, and 16 bases lay in between. The DNA of the CDR3 is TGTGCCAGCAGCCCTTATTTCGGACTAAACGAGCAGTACTTC. The encoded protein is CASSPYFGLNEQYF.

J is TRBJ2-1 and V is TRBV9; D may be TRBD2 (5 bases). Germline V gives CDR1 SGDLS, CDR2 YYNGEE. The CDR3 length is 15 residues. V dropped 3 bases and J dropped 3 bases, with 13 bases sitting between them. CDR3 loop: CASSAPGYGYNEQFF. In nucleotides, the CDR3 is TGTGCCAGCAGCGCACCGGGATACGGCTACAATGAGCAGTTCTTC. Filled out from reference TRBV9 and TRBJ2-1, the complete variable domain reads DSGVTQTPKHLITATGQRVTLRCSPRSGDLSVYWYQQSLDQGLQFLIQYYNGEERAKGNILERFSAQQFPDLHSELNLSSLELGDSALYFCASSAPGYGYNEQFFGPGTRLTVL.